This T cell receptor (beta chain) was observed in a study of Graves' ophthalmopathy and Graves' hyperthyroidism. Findings of the study overall: A model of 13 signatures distinguished ophthalmopathy from stable hyperthyroidism at around 90% sensitivity and 70% to 84% specificity.

On this clonotype itself: Its antigen is unknown. With a much larger clone just one base away, this may be a read error.

Amplification from RNA transcripts yielded the TCR beta CDR3 regions. The workflow started with a first-round RT-PCR run with HTBI primers and then moved on to a second-round multiplex PCR. MiXCR was run by TCRdb on the multiplex PCR reads, yielding one entry per CDR3 protein. The sample lists around 670,000 distinct CDR3 sequences, roughly 40% seen once, with around 40% in the top ten. V dropped 3 bases and J dropped 0 bases, with 8 bases sitting between them. The CDR3 has 15 amino acids. Germline-derived CDR1 and CDR2 are KGHDR and SFDVKD. Sequencing was carried out using peripheral blood. The receptor's source is an adult man with Graves' ophthalmopathy. This sequence joins TRBV24-1 and TRBJ1-3; D gene uncertain. This CDR3 reads CATSDSRLSGNTIYF. The DNA for the CDR3 is TGTGCCACCAGTGATAGTCGGCTCTCTGGAAACACCATATATTTT.